The 27 T cell receptor beta chains presented below share a single source sample, sequenced in a study of OX40 agonist ivuxolimab in advanced cancers. Profiling relied on immunoSEQ multiplex PCR, and the TCRdb table lists in-frame clones only, not all of them. The sample yields 75,000 to 95,000 clones, about 87% seen once. The specimen comprised CD4+ or CD8+ T cells sorted from blood, sampled in a trial of the OX40 agonist ivuxolimab. The source is an adult with an advanced solid tumor such as melanoma, head and neck, liver or kidney cancer.

V usage is TRBV11-2 and J usage is TRBJ2-2; D call uncertain. The CDR3 has 15 residues. CDR1 and CDR2 (germline): SGHAT, FQNNGV. The ends were cut back, 1 base at V and 1 base at J, with 7 bases in the middle. The CDR3 loop is CASSLGNRNTGELFF. As DNA, the CDR3 is TGTGCCAGCAGCTTAGGGAATCGGAACACCGGGGAGCTGTTTTTT.

This clone was counted once. The rearrangement links TRBV5-1 to TRBJ1-1; D is undetermined. V dropped 1 base and J dropped 3 bases, with 10 bases sitting between them. The CDR3 loop spans 14 amino acids. Germline-derived CDR1 and CDR2 are SGHRS and YFSETQ. CDR3 amino acids: CASSLFLGDTEAFF. Here the CDR3 DNA reads TGCGCCAGCAGCTTGTTCTTGGGAGACACTGAAGCTTTCTTT.

This clone was detected once. The rearrangement links TRBV19 to TRBJ2-2, with unresolved D. This CDR3 contains 11 residues. Germline V lookup: CDR1 LNHDA, CDR2 SQIVND (reference sequence). V was pared by 7 bases and J by 7 bases, with 7 bases between. CDR3 region: CASNAVGELFF. In DNA form, the CDR3 reads TGTGCCAGTAACGCTGTCGGGGAGCTGTTTTTT. The full variable domain, with the rest looked up from reference TRBV19 and TRBJ2-2, is DGGITQSPKYLFRKEGQNVTLSCEQNLNHDAMYWYRQDPGQGLRLIYYSQIVNDFQKGDIAEGYSVSREKKESFPLTVTSAQKNPTAFYLCASNAVGELFFGEGSRLTVL.

This clone was counted between two and nine times. It is unclear where the CDR3 begins or ends on the DNA, so no DNA is shown, and the CDR3 is as TCRdb lists it. This chain connects TRBV28 to TRBJ1-5; the DNA was not used to check the table's D call, TRBD1. Germline assignment: CDR1 MDHEN and CDR2 SYDVKM. The CDR3 is made up of 15 amino acids, end residues included. The CDR3 region is CASSFFGQGGQPQHF.

This sequence joins TRBV5-4 and TRBJ2-1; the match to TRBD2 covers 14 bases. Germline CDR1 is SGHNT and CDR2 is YYREEE (reference sequence). V lost 4 bases and J lost 3; bases outside the gene matches: 3. The CDR3 is 16 amino acids. The CDR3 sequence is CASSPGTSGSYNEQFF. In nucleotides, the CDR3 is TGTGCCAGCAGCCCTGGGACTAGCGGGAGCTACAATGAGCAGTTCTTC.

The gene calls are TRBV9 and TRBJ1-1; D remains ambiguous. This CDR3 contains 16 residues. Germline-derived CDR1 and CDR2 are SGDLS and YYNGEE. V was shortened by 3 bases and J by 0 bases, with 15 bases between the two germline ends. The CDR3 reads CASSAKAGLMNTEAFF. The CDR3 bases are TGTGCCAGCAGCGCAAAAGCCGGGCTCATGAACACTGAAGCTTTCTTT.

This clone was counted between two and nine times. The CDR3 DNA reads TGTGCCAGCAGTTACATGGGACAGGGGGCCTACGAGCAGTACTTC. This sequence encodes CASSYMGQGAYEQYF. The chain recombines TRBV6-5 with TRBJ2-7, with TRBD1 identical over 11 bases. Germline V CDR1 and CDR2: MNHEY, SVGAGI. This CDR3 is 15 amino acids long. The V gene end was trimmed by 2 bases and the J gene end by 2 bases; junction bases not matched to a gene: 2.

J is TRBJ2-5 and V is TRBV19; 14 bases match TRBD2. J lost 4 bases, V lost 5 bases, and 9 bases had no gene match. CDR1 and CDR2 from the germline V gene are LNHDA and SQIVND (reference sequence). The CDR3 runs to 17 residues. CDR3 protein: CASSGIVGLAGGETQYF. CDR3 nucleotide sequence: TGTGCCAGTAGTGGTATCGTTGGACTAGCGGGAGGAGAGACCCAGTACTTC.

This chain joins TRBV5-1 and TRBJ2-1, with 7 bases matching TRBD2. V was clipped by 0 bases and J by 6 bases; unmatched bases: 3. This CDR3 has 14 residues. The V gene's germline CDR1 is SGHRS and CDR2 YFSETQ. The CDR3 coding sequence is TGCGCCAGCAGCTTGGCGACTAGCAGCAATGAGCAGTTCTTC. Its translation: CASSLATSSNEQFF.

The chain is built from TRBV4-3 and TRBJ1-6, with 8 bases that match TRBD1. The germline CDR1 and CDR2 sequences are LGHNA and YSLEER. The CDR3 runs 16 residues. The V gene end was trimmed by 1 base and the J gene end by 9 bases; junction bases not matched to a gene: 8. This chain's CDR3 is CASSQAIGQGPSPLHF. The CDR3 nucleotides read TGCGCCAGCAGCCAAGCTATCGGACAGGGCCCTTCACCCCTCCACTTT.

The sample holds one count of this clone. V is TRBV7-2 and J is TRBJ2-5; 9 bases are shared with TRBD2. V lost 1 base and J lost 5; bases outside the gene matches: 8. Germline CDR1 SGHTA, CDR2 FQGNSA. The CDR3 contains 16 residues. CDR3 bases: TGTGCCAGCAGCTTAGGGGGGACTAGCTTTTCGGAGACCCAGTACTTC. This encodes CASSLGGTSFSETQYF.

This rearrangement joins TRBV9 to TRBJ1-6; TRBD1 is a possible D gene (5 bases). Germline V gene data show CDR1 as SGDLS and CDR2 as YYNGEE. The CDR3 is 15 residues long. Trimming left V 2 bases short and J 6 bases short, with 12 bases between. In nucleotides, the CDR3 is TGTGCCAGCAGCGTCGGACGGGGGACTAATTCACCCCTCCACTTT. Its protein product is CASSVGRGTNSPLHF.

J is TRBJ1-3 and V is TRBV6-1; 9 positions agree with TRBD1. The CDR3 loop spans 15 amino acids. J was trimmed by 0 bases and V by 6 bases; bases with no gene match: 3. Germline values: CDR1 MNHNS, CDR2 SASEGT. CDR3: CASRLTGGSGNTIYF. The CDR3 DNA sequence: TGTGCCAGCAGATTGACAGGGGGCTCTGGAAACACCATATATTTT.

This sequence joins TRBV6-1 and TRBJ2-6; D call uncertain. The CDR3 extends over 13 amino acids. In germline, CDR1 is MNHNS, CDR2 SASEGT. Between the trimmed V and J ends, which lost 11 bases and 2 bases, there was a span of 10 bases. CDR3: CALTNPGANVLTF. Here the CDR3 DNA reads TGTGCCCTTACGAATCCTGGGGCCAACGTCCTGACTTTC.

The chain uses TRBV18 and TRBJ1-4; TRBD1 is a possible D gene (6 bases). V was clipped by 6 bases and J by 0 bases, with 11 bases between them. The length of the CDR3 is 15 residues. Germline CDR1 reads KGHSH; CDR2 reads LQKENI. DNA of the CDR3: TGTGCCAGCTCTCAAAGGACAGCAACTAATGAAAAACTGTTTTTT. Its translation is CASSQRTATNEKLFF.

The V call is TRBV10-3, the J call TRBJ2-7, with 8 bases that match TRBD1. V gave up 8 bases and J gave up 5 bases; unmatched junction bases: 11. Germline V lookup: CDR1 ENHRY, CDR2 SYGVKD. CDR3 length equals 14 residues. CDR3 loop: CAIGHQAGGHEQYF. The CDR3, as DNA: TGTGCCATCGGTCACCAGGCAGGGGGCCACGAGCAGTACTTC.

The rearrangement uses TRBV7-2 and TRBJ1-5; possibly TRBD1 for D (6 bases). The germline CDR1 and CDR2 sequences are SGHTA and FQGNSA. The V and J ends lost 1 base and 2 bases respectively, with 9 bases between them. The CDR3 loop spans 15 amino acids. CDR3 coding DNA: TGTGCCAGCAGCTTAGATGGGGGGCGCAATCAGCCCCAGCATTTT. It translates to CASSLDGGRNQPQHF.

In regard to this clone: Other DNA sequences of this sample code for an identical CDR3. The chain combines TRBV6-4 with TRBJ1-1; possibly TRBD1 for D (6 bases). Germline V gene data show CDR1 as MRHNA and CDR2 as SNTAGT. The CDR3 contains 13 residues. Trimming took off 3 bases at V and 10 bases at J, with 15 bases between the two ends. The CDR3 coding sequence is TGTGCCAGCAGTGAAACTTTACAGGGAAGAGCTTTCTTT. It specifies CASSETLQGRAFF.

The chain uses TRBV7-2 and TRBJ2-2; D is perhaps TRBD2 (7 bases). Looked up from germline, CDR1 is SGHTA and CDR2 is FQGNSA. The V and J ends lost 5 bases and 7 bases respectively, with 11 bases between them. The CDR3 is made up of 13 amino acids. The chain's CDR3 is CASSGGAVGELFF. The DNA for the CDR3 is TGTGCCAGCAGCGGGGGGGCCGTCGGGGAGCTGTTTTTT.

The genes are TRBV29-1 and TRBJ1-1; a weak D match, TRBD1 (6 bases). Germline CDR1 SQVTM, CDR2 ANQGSEA. V lost 6 bases and J 2 bases, leaving 16 bases between the germline ends. The CDR3 runs to 14 residues. The CDR3 DNA follows: TGCAGCGTCCATGACGGGACACCTAACACTGAAGCTTTCTTT. Translating it yields CSVHDGTPNTEAFF.

The chain carries TRBV11-3 and TRBJ2-7; 8 positions match TRBD1. With 1 base clipped from V and 2 bases from J, the junction kept 4 bases outside the gene matches. The germline gives CDR1 SGHNT, CDR2 YENEEA. This CDR3 has 15 amino acids. The DNA of the CDR3 is TGTGCCAGCAGCTTAGCCCCAGGGGGCGCCTACGAGCAGTACGTC. Its protein product is CASSLAPGGAYEQYV.

The chain has TRBV6-1 and TRBJ1-1; D is ambiguous. Germline lookup yields CDR1 MNHNS and CDR2 SASEGT. The CDR3 extends over 16 amino acids. V lost 1 base and J lost 0, with 12 bases in between. CDR3 protein: CASSEVLGLMNTEAFF. The CDR3 DNA reads as TGTGCCAGCAGTGAAGTCTTGGGGTTGATGAACACTGAAGCTTTCTTT.

This clone has a handful of counts. The gene calls are TRBV10-3 and TRBJ1-1, with unresolved D. V lost 5 bases and J lost 5, with 6 bases in between. The V gene's germline CDR1 is ENHRY and CDR2 SYGVKD. This CDR3 comprises 11 residues. The CDR3 sequence is CAISRSTEAFF. The DNA of the CDR3 is TGTGCCATCAGTCGAAGTACTGAAGCTTTCTTT.

This chain's CDR3 is CASSPATGGGVYGYTF. CDR3 coding DNA: TGTGCCAGCAGCCCGGCGACAGGGGGTGGTGTCTATGGCTACACCTTC. The genes are TRBV5-4 and TRBJ1-2; 9 bases map to TRBD1. The CDR3 consists of 16 residues. From germline, CDR1 is SGHNT and CDR2 YYREEE (reference sequence). V shed 4 bases, J shed 4 bases, and the junction held 11 bases outside the gene matches.

This sequence joins TRBV5-1 and TRBJ1-5; possible D gene TRBD1, 6 bases. Germline loops: CDR1 SGHRS, CDR2 YFSETQ. The V end was cut by 4 bases, the J end by 5 bases, with 13 bases between. The CDR3 contains 14 residues. For the CDR3, the DNA is TGCGCCAGCAGCCAGGGACACCCGGATCAGCCCCAGCATTTT. It is translated as CASSQGHPDQPQHF.

This chain links TRBV28 with TRBJ2-3; D unclear. The CDR3 is made up of 11 amino acids. The V and J ends lost 6 bases and 6 bases respectively, with 7 bases between them. CDR1 is MDHEN, CDR2 SYDVKM, per germline. As DNA, the CDR3 is TGTGCCAGCAGGGGTTTGGATACGCAGTATTTT. As protein: CASRGLDTQYF.

This clone has just a few counts. The gene calls are TRBV5-4 and TRBJ2-7; a possible D gene is TRBD1 (5 bases). V was shortened by 0 bases and J by 2 bases, with 12 bases between the two germline ends. The CDR3 extends over 15 amino acids. Looked up from germline, CDR1 is SGHNT and CDR2 is YYREEE (reference sequence). CDR3 nucleotides: TGTGCCAGCAGCTTGGTAAATTCAGGGCCCTACGAGCAGTACTTC. Protein sequence: CASSLVNSGPYEQYF.